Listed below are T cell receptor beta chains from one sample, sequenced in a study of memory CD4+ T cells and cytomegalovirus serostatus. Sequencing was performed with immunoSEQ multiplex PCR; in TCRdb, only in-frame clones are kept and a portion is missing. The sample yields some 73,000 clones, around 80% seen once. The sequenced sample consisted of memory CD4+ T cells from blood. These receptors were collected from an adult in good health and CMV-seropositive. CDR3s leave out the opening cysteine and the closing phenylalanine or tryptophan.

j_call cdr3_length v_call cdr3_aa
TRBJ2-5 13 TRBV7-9 ASSLEPRDQETQY
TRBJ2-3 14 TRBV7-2 ASSLEGGIGTDTQY
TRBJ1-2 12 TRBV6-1 ASSESRRAGGYT
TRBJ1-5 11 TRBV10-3 ATIDRFDQPQH
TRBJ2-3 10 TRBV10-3 ATEDNTDTQY
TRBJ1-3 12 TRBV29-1 SVGGQSSGNTIY
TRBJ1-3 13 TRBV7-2 ASSYAPVSGNTIY
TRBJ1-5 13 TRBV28 ASSLHGGGNQPQH
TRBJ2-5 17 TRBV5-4 ASRPTSGGLQGYQETQY
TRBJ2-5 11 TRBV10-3 AIAREGLETQY
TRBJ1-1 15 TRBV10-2 ASDRDSGLGMNTEAF
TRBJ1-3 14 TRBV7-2 ASSPTGTASGNTIY
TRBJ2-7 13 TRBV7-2 ASSRNSGGFGEQY
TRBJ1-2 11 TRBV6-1 ASSMGLWYGYT
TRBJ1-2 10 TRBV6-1 ASRTVVYGYT
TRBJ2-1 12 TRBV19 ASQKQYSYNEQF
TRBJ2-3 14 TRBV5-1 ASSSGFRGVTDTQY
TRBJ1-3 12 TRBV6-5 ASRQYLSGNTIY
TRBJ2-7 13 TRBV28 ASSLRRTGNYEQY
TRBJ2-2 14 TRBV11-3 ASSSLGTAYTGELF
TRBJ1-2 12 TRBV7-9 ASSSDTLNYGYT
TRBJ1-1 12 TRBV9 ASSVEYRGTEAF
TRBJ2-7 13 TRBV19 ASSLNREGSYEQY
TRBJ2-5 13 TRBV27 ASSSTGTAIKTQY
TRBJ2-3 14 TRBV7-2 ASSWASGQSTDTQY
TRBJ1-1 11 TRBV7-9 ASSIGTATEAF
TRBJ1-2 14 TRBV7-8 ASSPNSGTGLYGYT
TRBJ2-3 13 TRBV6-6 ASRSLAGGTDTQY
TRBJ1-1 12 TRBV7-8 ASSLGSRTGVAF